This T cell receptor beta chain was observed in a study of blood T cell repertoires in COVID-19. On the study more broadly: From the United States, Italy and Spain came samples of acute and convalescent COVID-19.

Germline V CDR1 and CDR2: LGHDT, YNNKEL (reference sequence). Between the trimmed V and J ends, which lost 2 bases and 2 bases, there was a span of 14 bases. The CDR3 covers 16 residues. How the authors handled the data: Using reference gene primer amplification, nucleated cell counts were estimated. Profiled with immunoSEQ multiplex PCR; TCRdb holds only in-frame clones, not every one. From that table come the V and J calls and clone size; the DNA was used to work out D and trimming. The repertoire holds 100,000 to 130,000 clones, about 88% seen once, with over 2% in the top ten. The receptor was isolated from a human donor in a cohort sampled during active COVID-19. Specimen: peripheral blood. The chain employs TRBV3-1 (or the pseudogene TRBV3-2) and TRBJ2-3, with D perhaps TRBD1 (6 bases). The CDR3 spells CASSQRQGSPTDTQYF. CDR3 bases: TGTGCCAGCAGCCAACGGCAGGGGTCCCCCACAGATACGCAGTATTTT.